These 28 T cell receptor beta chains share one sample of origin, sequenced in a study of cytotoxic CD8 clonotypes in ibrutinib-treated CLL. The data were produced by immunoSEQ multiplex PCR, yet TCRdb's version contains in-frame clones alone and is incomplete. The repertoire includes tens of thousands of clones, about two thirds of them detected once, and roughly 5.7% sits in the top ten. Sample: PBMCs, taken after 12 months of ibrutinib treatment. The source is a human donor with chronic lymphocytic leukemia.

In its sample, this clone was seen once. V is TRBV2 and J is TRBJ1-1; 10 nucleotides agree with TRBD1. Trimming removed 4 bases from V and 0 bases from J; junction bases left unmatched: 2. Per germline, CDR1 SNHLY and CDR2 FYNNEI. This CDR3 has 15 residues. CDR3 loop: CASSGTGGVNTEAFF. The CDR3 DNA is TGTGCCAGCAGTGGGACAGGGGGTGTGAACACTGAAGCTTTCTTT.

The chain links TRBV10-3 to TRBJ1-1; possible D gene TRBD1, 5 bases. This CDR3 has 14 amino acids. The V gene lost 10 bases and the J gene lost 0 bases, with 15 bases spanning the gap. From germline, CDR1 is ENHRY and CDR2 SYGVKD. CDR3 nucleotides: TGTGCCACGCGAAACAGGAACATGAACACTGAAGCTTTCTTT. Its translation is CATRNRNMNTEAFF.

This chain uses TRBV7-8 with TRBJ2-3; 8 bases are shared with TRBD2. This CDR3 comprises 17 residues. The V gene's germline CDR1 is SGHVS and CDR2 FQNEAQ. The ends lost 1 base at V and 1 base at J; junction bases unmatched: 7. CDR3 in DNA: TGTGCCAGCAGCTTAGTAGGCGGACTAGCTGGCACAGATACGCAGTATTTT. As protein: CASSLVGGLAGTDTQYF.

In its sample, this clone was seen a few times. V is TRBV6-1 and J is TRBJ1-1, with D unresolved. Germline-derived CDR1 and CDR2 are MNHNS and SASEGT. The CDR3 runs 13 residues. Trimming pared 0 bases from V and 7 bases from J, leaving 9 bases between. CDR3: CASSEARRFEAFF. Written as DNA, the CDR3 is TGTGCCAGCAGTGAAGCTCGGAGATTTGAAGCTTTCTTT.

The chain uses TRBV11-2 and TRBJ2-2; 10 bases agree with TRBD1. Germline trimming cut 11 bases from V and 5 bases from J; bases unmatched to any gene: 8. The CDR3 length is 14 residues. CDR1 is SGHAT, CDR2 FQNNGV, per germline. DNA for the CDR3: TGTGCCGCAAGCACGGGACAGGGGACCGGGGAGCTGTTTTTT. It codes for CAASTGQGTGELFF.

The rearrangement joins TRBV6-5 to TRBJ1-2; a possible D gene is TRBD1 (6 bases). CDR1 is MNHEY, CDR2 SVGAGI, per germline. V lost 8 bases, J lost 2 bases, and 18 bases lay in between. The CDR3 spans 15 residues. CDR3 in amino acids: CASRLTDGQNYGYTF. For the CDR3, the DNA is TGTGCCAGCCGCCTAACGGATGGACAGAACTATGGCTACACCTTC.

This CDR3 is CASSSTSGGNNEQFF. The CDR3 DNA reads as TGTGCCAGCAGTTCTACTAGCGGGGGGAACAATGAGCAGTTCTTC. The chain employs TRBV5-4 and TRBJ2-1; 12 bases are a match to TRBD2. Germline CDR1 SGHNT, CDR2 YYREEE (reference sequence). The CDR3 is 15 residues long. J lost 5 bases, V lost 5 bases, and 5 bases had no gene match.

J is TRBJ2-7 and V is TRBV5-1, with a possible D match to TRBD1 (5 bases). The length of the CDR3 is 14 residues. Germline CDR1 and CDR2: SGHRS and YFSETQ. The V gene lost 0 bases and the J gene lost 4 bases, with 11 bases spanning the gap. CDR3 DNA sequence: TGCGCCAGCAGCTTGGGACGACAGCCATACGAGCAGTACTTC. This gives the protein CASSLGRQPYEQYF. Full variable domain (rest looked up from reference TRBV5-1 and TRBJ2-7): KAGVTQTPRYLIKTRGQQVTLSCSPISGHRSVSWYQQTPGQGLQFLFEYFSETQRNKGNFPGRFSGRQFSNSRSEMNVSTLELGDSALYLCASSLGRQPYEQYFGPGTRLTVT.

The chain has TRBV18 and TRBJ1-1, with D maybe TRBD1 (5 bases). CDR3 length: 14 residues. Trimming shortened V by 6 bases and J by 5 bases, and 16 bases separated the two germline ends. Germline values: CDR1 KGHSH, CDR2 LQKENI. The CDR3 bases are TGTGCCAGCTCTCAAACCGGGGGAACAACTGAAGCTTTCTTT. This encodes CASSQTGGTTEAFF.

This chain links TRBV30 with TRBJ2-1; D not certain. Germline-derived CDR1 and CDR2 are GTSNPN and SVGIG (reference sequence). CDR3 length: 12 amino acids. The V end lost 0 bases, the J end lost 10 bases, and 10 bases lay between the germline ends. This chain's CDR3 is CAWSVMALEQFF. Written as DNA, the CDR3 is TGTGCCTGGAGTGTAATGGCTTTAGAGCAGTTCTTC. Drawing the rest from reference TRBV30 and TRBJ2-1, the complete variable domain is SQTIHQWPATLVQPVGSPLSLECTVEGTSNPNLYWYRQAAGRGLQLLFYSVGIGQISSEVPQNLSASRPQDRQFILSSKKLLLSDSGFYLCAWSVMALEQFFGPGTRLTVL.

The table lists this clone with a few counts. V and J are TRBV6-1 and TRBJ1-3, with 8 bases fitting TRBD1. Per the germline V gene, CDR1 is MNHNS and CDR2 is SASEGT. V was pared by 4 bases and J by 0 bases, with 2 bases of the junction left unmatched. CDR3 length: 15 residues. CDR3 loop: CASSADRASGNTIYF. The CDR3 DNA reads TGTGCCAGCAGTGCGGACAGGGCCTCTGGAAACACCATATATTTT.

This clone was counted only a few times. The chain combines TRBV9 with TRBJ2-7, with D maybe TRBD1 (5 bases). Germline values: CDR1 SGDLS, CDR2 YYNGEE. This CDR3 comprises 13 residues. V was trimmed by 4 bases and J by 3 bases, leaving 11 bases between them. This CDR3 is CASSRQGLYEQYF. CDR3 DNA sequence: TGTGCCAGCAGCAGGCAGGGTCTCTACGAGCAGTACTTC.

The J gene is TRBJ2-3, the V gene TRBV7-3; the D gene could be TRBD1 or TRBD2 (5 bases each). The CDR3 covers 15 residues. V lost 6 bases, J lost 0 bases, and 13 bases lay in between. Per the germline V gene, CDR1 is SGHTA and CDR2 is FQGTGA. Here the CDR3 DNA reads TGTGCCAGCAGTTTAGCTGGGGGTAGCACAGATACGCAGTATTTT. Its protein is CASSLAGGSTDTQYF. The full variable domain, completed using reference TRBV7-3 and TRBJ2-3, is GAGVSQTPSNKVTEKGKYVELRCDPISGHTALYWYRQSLGQGPEFLIYFQGTGAADDSGLPNDRFFAVRPEGSVSTLKIQRTERGDSAVYLCASSLAGGSTDTQYFGPGTRLTVL.

The chain combines TRBV19 with TRBJ2-1, with TRBD1 identical over 8 bases. The CDR3 loop spans 16 amino acids. Germline V gives CDR1 LNHDA, CDR2 SQIVND (reference sequence). V lost 3 bases and J lost 5; bases outside the gene matches: 9. DNA of the CDR3: TGTGCCAGTAGTATCGGAGCAGGGGGCCCAGACAATGAGCAGTTCTTC. Amino acid sequence: CASSIGAGGPDNEQFF.

The chain combines TRBV6-1 with TRBJ1-2; no clear D gene. V dropped 2 bases and J dropped 3 bases, with 7 bases sitting between them. Germline CDR1 MNHNS, CDR2 SASEGT. This CDR3 has 13 amino acids. CDR3 amino acids: CASSETPDYGYTF. CDR3 DNA sequence: TGTGCCAGCAGTGAAACACCCGACTATGGCTACACCTTC.

The genes are TRBV10-3 and TRBJ2-3; 8 bases match TRBD1. The V gene end was trimmed by 6 bases and the J gene end by 0 bases; junction bases not matched to a gene: 8. The CDR3 has 16 amino acids. Germline CDR1 and CDR2: ENHRY and SYGVKD. The CDR3 DNA is TGTGCCATCAGCGGTGGACAGGGCATAAGCACAGATACGCAGTATTTT. Its translation is CAISGGQGISTDTQYF.

The chain has TRBV18 and TRBJ2-3; TRBD2 aligns across 9 bases. J was trimmed by 3 bases and V by 2 bases; bases with no gene match: 3. Germline V gene data show CDR1 as KGHSH and CDR2 as LQKENI. CDR3 length equals 15 residues. The CDR3 reads CASSPSLAGTDTQYF. CDR3 coding DNA: TGTGCCAGCTCACCAAGTCTAGCGGGGACAGATACGCAGTATTTT.

V and J are TRBV6-6 and TRBJ2-7, with 7 nucleotides matching TRBD1. Germline V lookup: CDR1 MNHNY, CDR2 SVGAGI (reference sequence). J lost 5 bases, V lost 2 bases, and 9 bases had no gene match. This CDR3 comprises 15 residues. The CDR3 here is CASSYPLTGNNEQYF. In DNA form, the CDR3 reads TGTGCCAGCAGTTACCCCTTGACAGGGAACAACGAGCAGTACTTC.

The chain joins TRBV6-5 to TRBJ1-1, with TRBD1 identical over 8 bases. The CDR3 covers 14 residues. CDR1 and CDR2 from the germline V gene are MNHEY and SVGAGI. Trimming removed 5 bases from V and 5 bases from J; junction bases left unmatched: 7. CDR3 DNA: TGTGCCAGCAGTACCACAGGGGGACTAACTGAAGCTTTCTTT. Translating gives CASSTTGGLTEAFF.

This clone was counted ten times or more. The rearrangement links TRBV6-6 to TRBJ2-7; D might be TRBD1 or TRBD2, each matching 5 bases. This CDR3 is 13 amino acids long. Germline CDR1 MNHNY, CDR2 SVGAGI (reference sequence). V was pared by 5 bases and J by 9 bases, with 17 bases between. CDR3 loop: CASSGDGQGRQYF. The CDR3 DNA is TGTGCCAGCAGTGGAGACGGCCAGGGACGGCAGTACTTC.

DNA of the CDR3: TGTGCCAGCAGCTTTTCTACGGCAAATGAAAAACTGTTTTTT. It is translated as CASSFSTANEKLFF. V is TRBV7-9 and J is TRBJ1-4; D gene uncertain. The V and J ends lost 3 bases and 5 bases respectively, with 10 bases between them. The CDR3 spans 14 residues. Germline loops: CDR1 SEHNR, CDR2 FQNEAQ (reference sequence).

The gene calls are TRBV30 and TRBJ2-2; tentative D call: TRBD1 (6 bases). The CDR3 sequence is 14 residues long. Germline loops: CDR1 GTSNPN, CDR2 SVGIG (reference sequence). V was cut by 2 bases and J by 4 bases, with 11 bases left in between. The CDR3 bases are TGTGCCTGGAGTATGGGGACACTCACCGGGGAGCTGTTTTTT. Amino acids: CAWSMGTLTGELFF.

V and J are TRBV6-5 and TRBJ1-1, with 7 bases fitting TRBD1. Trimming cost V 5 bases and J 0 bases; bases outside gene matches: 6. Germline lookup yields CDR1 MNHEY and CDR2 SVGAGI. This CDR3 spans 15 amino acids. As DNA, the CDR3 is TGTGCCAGCAGTACTGGGACAGCCATGAACACTGAAGCTTTCTTT. Translated, it gives CASSTGTAMNTEAFF.

The J gene is TRBJ2-6, the V gene TRBV27, with D perhaps matching TRBD2 (6 bases). The length of the CDR3 is 15 residues. Germline V gives CDR1 MNHEY, CDR2 SMNVEV (reference sequence). Between the trimmed V and J ends, which lost 6 bases and 4 bases, there was a span of 13 bases. The CDR3 reads CASSDGGAGANVLTF. CDR3 DNA sequence: TGTGCCAGCAGCGATGGAGGGGCGGGGGCCAACGTCCTGACTTTC.

This clone was observed a handful of times. The V call is TRBV9, the J call TRBJ1-1, with a weak D call TRBD1 (6 bases). Germline lookup yields CDR1 SGDLS and CDR2 YYNGEE. Trimming stripped 2 bases from V and 3 bases from J, with 8 bases between. The CDR3 length is 13 residues. The CDR3 region has the DNA TGTGCCAGCAGCGTTACAGGGTACACTGAAGCTTTCTTT. This codes for CASSVTGYTEAFF. Complete variable domain (other parts from reference TRBV9 and TRBJ1-1): DSGVTQTPKHLITATGQRVTLRCSPRSGDLSVYWYQQSLDQGLQFLIQYYNGEERAKGNILERFSAQQFPDLHSELNLSSLELGDSALYFCASSVTGYTEAFFGQGTRLTVV.

This clone was detected only a few times. The chain uses TRBV9 and TRBJ1-6, with D possibly TRBD1 on 6 matching bases. Trimming stripped 0 bases from V and 7 bases from J, with 8 bases between. This CDR3 spans 14 amino acids. In germline, CDR1 is SGDLS, CDR2 YYNGEE. CDR3 protein: CASSVADSNSPLHF. The CDR3 DNA sequence: TGTGCCAGCAGCGTAGCGGACAGCAATTCACCCCTCCACTTT.

The CDR3 here is CASSIQGARDGYTF. The DNA for the CDR3 is TGTGCCAGTAGTATCCAGGGGGCGCGGGATGGCTACACCTTC. This chain uses TRBV19 with TRBJ1-2; the match to TRBD1 covers 8 bases. This CDR3 is built from 14 residues. The V gene end was trimmed by 3 bases and the J gene end by 6 bases; junction bases not matched to a gene: 6. Germline CDR1 is LNHDA and CDR2 is SQIVND (reference sequence).

This clone was recorded a few times. The chain carries TRBV19 and TRBJ1-3; D is unclear. This CDR3 is 15 amino acids long. V was trimmed by 4 bases and J by 1 base, leaving 11 bases between them. Germline assignment: CDR1 LNHDA and CDR2 SQIVND (reference sequence). The DNA of the CDR3 is TGTGCCAGTAGTACCTACATGATGTCTGGAAACACCATATATTTT. Protein product: CASSTYMMSGNTIYF.